This T cell receptor beta chain appears in the sequencing data of a study of spatial heterogeneity in lung cancer. Study information: Counts of TCR transcripts in tumor regions correlated strongly with a T cell module score (derived from matched bulk RNA-seq). An average of more than ten raw reads was observed per unique TCR and UMI combination.

The time point: sample taken at primary tumor resection. Donors were some 72 untreated early-stage non-small cell lung cancer patients. Note on this clonotype: What it recognizes is unknown.

Study-wide points: There was tracking of ubiquitous and regional nonsynonymous mutations by the respective counts of ubiquitous and regional expanded TCRs. Counts of expanded intratumoral alpha and beta TCRs tracked tumor mutation counts.

TCRdb used MiXCR to reprocess the 5' RACE reads, holding one entry per CDR3 protein. The repertoire has about 11,000 distinct CDR3 sequences, 12% of them found once; the top ten carry approximately 12%. V dropped 1 base and J dropped 0 bases, with 7 bases sitting between them. The CDR3 loop spans 14 amino acids. Germline V gene data show CDR1 as DFQATT and CDR2 as SNEGSKA (reference sequence). This receptor was taken from a female donor with early-stage non-small cell lung cancer. The chain is built from TRBV20-1 and TRBJ1-5, with D hard to call. This sample comprised lung tumor tissue, obtained at surgery. The CDR3 sequence is CSARGVISNQPQHF. CDR3 bases: TGCAGTGCTAGAGGGGTAATTAGCAATCAGCCCCAGCATTTT.